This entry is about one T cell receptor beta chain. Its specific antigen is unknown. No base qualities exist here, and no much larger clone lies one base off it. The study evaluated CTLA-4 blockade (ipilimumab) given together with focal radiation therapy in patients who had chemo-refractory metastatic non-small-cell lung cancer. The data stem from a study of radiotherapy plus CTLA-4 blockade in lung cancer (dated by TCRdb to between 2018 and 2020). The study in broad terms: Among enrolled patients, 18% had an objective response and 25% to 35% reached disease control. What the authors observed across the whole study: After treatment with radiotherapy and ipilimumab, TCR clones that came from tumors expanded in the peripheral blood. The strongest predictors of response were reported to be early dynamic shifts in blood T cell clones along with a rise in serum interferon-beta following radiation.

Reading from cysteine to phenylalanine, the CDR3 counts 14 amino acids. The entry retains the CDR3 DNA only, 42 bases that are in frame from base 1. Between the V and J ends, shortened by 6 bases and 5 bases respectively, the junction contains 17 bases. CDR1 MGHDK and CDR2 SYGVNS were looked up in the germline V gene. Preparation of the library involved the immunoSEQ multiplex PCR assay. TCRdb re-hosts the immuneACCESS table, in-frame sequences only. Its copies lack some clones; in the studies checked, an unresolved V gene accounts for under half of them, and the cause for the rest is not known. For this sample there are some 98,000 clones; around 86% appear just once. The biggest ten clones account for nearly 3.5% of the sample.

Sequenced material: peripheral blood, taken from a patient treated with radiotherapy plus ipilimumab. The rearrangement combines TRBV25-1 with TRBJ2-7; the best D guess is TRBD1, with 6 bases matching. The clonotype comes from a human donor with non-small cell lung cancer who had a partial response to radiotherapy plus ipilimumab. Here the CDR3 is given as CASRPDRSGDEQYF. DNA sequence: TGTGCCAGCAGGCCCGACAGGTCTGGGGACGAGCAGTACTTC.